Reported below is one TCR beta chain. The sort gate was single viable CD3+CD4+CD8-CD45RO+ cells for memory CD4+ T cells. After thawing, CD4+ T cells were positively selected. The data were taken from a study of memory CD4+ T cells and cytomegalovirus serostatus. Germline V gene data show CDR1 as SGHRS and CDR2 as YFSETQ. This CDR3 has 14 amino acids. J lost 10 bases, V lost 2 bases, and 8 bases had no gene match. Profiled with immunoSEQ multiplex PCR; TCRdb holds only in-frame clones, not every one. Among about 82,000 clones listed, 65% to 85% were seen once. V is TRBV5-1 and J is TRBJ1-4, with 7 bases that match TRBD1. This sequence was found in an adult in good health and CMV-seronegative. Sequenced sample: memory CD4+ T cells from blood. DNA of the CDR3: TGCGCCAGCAGCTTAGGACAGGACGTAGGAAAACTGTTTTTT. It is translated as CASSLGQDVGKLFF.